These T cell receptor beta chains were read from a single sample in a study of long-term antiretroviral therapy in people with HIV. The data were produced by immunoSEQ multiplex PCR, yet TCRdb's version contains in-frame clones alone and is incomplete. The sample lists roughly 35,000 clones, 65% to 90% seen once, with approximately 4.7% in the top ten. This sample comprised unsorted PBMCs, obtained about 3.5 years after starting antiretroviral therapy. These TCRs come from a man between 18 and 35 years old with HIV. CDR3s include the opening cysteine and the closing phenylalanine or tryptophan.

v_gene | CDR3aa
TRBV28 | CASSFRGRGIPGTQPQHF
TRBV9 | CASSGGGDGTSSYEQYF
TRBV5-4 | CASSLDREAFF
TRBV19 | CGVGAASYNEQFF
TRBV6-5 | CASGPGQGPYEQYF
TRBV28 | CASSSLTSGRRNEQYF
TRBV5-6 | CASSLGDRACNEQFF
TRBV7-3 | CASSLIAGGNTEAFF
TRBV9 | CASSADRGYGYTF
TRBV7-6 | CASSLKGDPYYEQYF
TRBV15 | CATSRGGGTYEQYF
TRBV5-1 | CASSWSGGTEAFF
TRBV6-5 | CASSSRTSNAAYTF
TRBV4-3 | CASSQERTGGDTQYF
TRBV10-2 | CASSVQGPDTEAFF
TRBV18 | CASSTYRDNEQYF
TRBV11-3 | CASSSGLAGVADTQYF
TRBV19 | CASSPSDRGGLGNQPQHF
TRBV27 | CASSPGQTNTEAFF
TRBV5-1 | CASSWSGQGIGDTQYF
TRBV10-1 | CASSESNKNTEAFF
TRBV7-9 | CASSPKGSLNTEAFF
TRBV9 | CASSPGGGSTDTQYF
TRBV7-9 | CASSLTRDRVQNTEAFF
TRBV6-5 | CASSHPAGVGAEAFF
TRBV4-1 | CASSQEMGIVYGYTF
TRBV19 | CASSYGTGGFYEQYF
TRBV4-1 | CASSQEAGRAGASTEAFF
TRBV4-1 | CASSPTPRQSNYGYTF
TRBV19 | CASSRGLADNEQFF
TRBV5-6 | CASSSLGLAGGREQYF
TRBV27 | CASSFLGEDMGTEAFF
TRBV27 | CASSSGTGGKEQFF
TRBV6-5 | CASMAYSLYNEQFF
TRBV28 | CASSFGQGFYEQYF
TRBV19 | CASSKGTPDQPQHF
TRBV2 | CASSYTGFNQPQHF
TRBV6-6 | CASRTRTERSSYEQYF
TRBV5-1 | CASSFGQGAEGYTF
TRBV5-4 | CAIHLGPANTGELFF
TRBV9 | CASSVGGRGEKLFF
TRBV28 | CASSFNGRGSTIYF
TRBV28 | CASIGLADASNQPQHF
TRBV11-2 | CASRDRARTGSGELFF
TRBV5-8 | CASSLASSYEAFF
TRBV27 | CATSVTSTPDQPQHF
TRBV4-1 | CASSQPGAYEQYF
TRBV9 | CASSVGQGNEKLFF
TRBV27 | CASLQGTEAFF
TRBV19 | CASSIAGTSGRAGRSYEQYF
TRBV9 | CASSGGEGAYEQYF
TRBV27 | CASRTAGGGSYEQYF
TRBV13 | CASSIPSGPANYGYTF
TRBV29-1 | CSVDRGQETQYF
TRBV18 | CASSLTTLAGEQETQYF
TRBV27 | CASSVISGYEQYF
TRBV10-3 | CAISESITGQANSPLHF
TRBV5-5 | CASSLDFVTVNYGYTF
TRBV6-5 | CASSYSRGGEKGEQFF